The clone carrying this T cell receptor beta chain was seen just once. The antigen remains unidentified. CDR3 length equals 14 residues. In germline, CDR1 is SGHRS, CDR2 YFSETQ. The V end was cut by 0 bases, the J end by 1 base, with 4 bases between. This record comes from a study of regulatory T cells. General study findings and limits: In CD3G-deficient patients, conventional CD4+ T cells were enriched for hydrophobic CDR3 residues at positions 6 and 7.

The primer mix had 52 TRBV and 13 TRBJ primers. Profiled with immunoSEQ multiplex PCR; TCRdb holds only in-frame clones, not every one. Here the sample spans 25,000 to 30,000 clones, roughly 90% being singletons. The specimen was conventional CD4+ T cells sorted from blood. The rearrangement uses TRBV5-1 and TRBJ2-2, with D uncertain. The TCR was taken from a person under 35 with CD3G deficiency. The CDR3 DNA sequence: TGCGCCAGCAGCTTGGGACAGAACACCGGGGAGCTGTTTTTT. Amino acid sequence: CASSLGQNTGELFF.